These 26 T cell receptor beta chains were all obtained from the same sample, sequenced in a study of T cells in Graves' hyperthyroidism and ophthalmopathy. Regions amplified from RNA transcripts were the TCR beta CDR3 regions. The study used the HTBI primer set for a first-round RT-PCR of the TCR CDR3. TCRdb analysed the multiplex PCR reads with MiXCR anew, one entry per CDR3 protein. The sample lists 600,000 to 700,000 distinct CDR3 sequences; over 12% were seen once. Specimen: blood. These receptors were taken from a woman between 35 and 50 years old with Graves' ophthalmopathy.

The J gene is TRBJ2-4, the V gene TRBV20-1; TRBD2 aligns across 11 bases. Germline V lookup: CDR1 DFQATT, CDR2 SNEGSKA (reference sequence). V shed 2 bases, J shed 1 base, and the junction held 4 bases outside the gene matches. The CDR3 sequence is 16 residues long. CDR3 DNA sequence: TGCAGTGCTAGACCTAGCGGGGGGCTGGCCAAAAACATTCAGTACTTC. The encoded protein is CSARPSGGLAKNIQYF.

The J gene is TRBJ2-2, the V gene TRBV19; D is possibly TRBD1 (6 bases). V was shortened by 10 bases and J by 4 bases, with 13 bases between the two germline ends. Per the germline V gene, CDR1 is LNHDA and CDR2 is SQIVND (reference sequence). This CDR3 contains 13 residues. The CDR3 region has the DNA TGTGCCACCCTAGGGGGACGCACCGGGGAGCTGTTTTTT. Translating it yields CATLGGRTGELFF. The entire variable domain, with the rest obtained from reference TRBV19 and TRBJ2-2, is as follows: DGGITQSPKYLFRKEGQNVTLSCEQNLNHDAMYWYRQDPGQGLRLIYYSQIVNDFQKGDIAEGYSVSREKKESFPLTVTSAQKNPTAFYLCATLGGRTGELFFGEGSRLTVL.

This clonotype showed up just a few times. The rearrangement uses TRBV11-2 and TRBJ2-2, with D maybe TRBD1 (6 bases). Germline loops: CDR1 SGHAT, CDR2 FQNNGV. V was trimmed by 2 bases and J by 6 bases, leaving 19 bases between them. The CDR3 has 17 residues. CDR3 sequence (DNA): TGTGCCAGCAGCTTACGGGACCCAGGGGTCTTCTCCGGGGAGCTGTTTTTT. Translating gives CASSLRDPGVFSGELFF.

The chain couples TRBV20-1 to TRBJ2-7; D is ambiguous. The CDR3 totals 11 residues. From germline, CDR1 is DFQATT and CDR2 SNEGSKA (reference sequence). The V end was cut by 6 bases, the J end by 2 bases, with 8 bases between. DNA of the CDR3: TGCAGTGCCGGTCGACCCTACGAGCAGTACTTC. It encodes CSAGRPYEQYF.

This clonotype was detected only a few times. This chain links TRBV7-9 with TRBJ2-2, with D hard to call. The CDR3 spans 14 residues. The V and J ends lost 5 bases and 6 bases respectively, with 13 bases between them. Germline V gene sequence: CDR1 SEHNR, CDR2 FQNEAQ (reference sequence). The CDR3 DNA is TGTGCCAGCAGCCTCTCCCGGGTCTCCGGGGAGCTGTTTTTT. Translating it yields CASSLSRVSGELFF.

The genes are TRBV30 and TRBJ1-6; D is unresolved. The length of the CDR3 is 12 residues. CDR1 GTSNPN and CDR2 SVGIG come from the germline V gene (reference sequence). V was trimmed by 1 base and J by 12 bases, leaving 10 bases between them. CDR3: CAWSEYRGPLHF. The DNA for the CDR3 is TGTGCCTGGAGTGAGTATCGAGGACCCCTCCACTTT.

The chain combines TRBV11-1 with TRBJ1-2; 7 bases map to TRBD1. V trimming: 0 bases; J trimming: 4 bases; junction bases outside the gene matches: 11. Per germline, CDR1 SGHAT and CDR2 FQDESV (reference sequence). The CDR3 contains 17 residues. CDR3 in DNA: TGTGCCAGCAGCTTAGCCACCCTTACAGGGGACGCCTATGGCTACACCTTC. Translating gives CASSLATLTGDAYGYTF.

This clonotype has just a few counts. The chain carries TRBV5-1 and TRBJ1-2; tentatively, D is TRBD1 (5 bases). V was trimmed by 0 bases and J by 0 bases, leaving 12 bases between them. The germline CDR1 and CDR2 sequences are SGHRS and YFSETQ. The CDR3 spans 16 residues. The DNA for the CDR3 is TGCGCCAGCAGCTTGGGACAGATGGGGTCTAACTATGGCTACACCTTC. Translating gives CASSLGQMGSNYGYTF.

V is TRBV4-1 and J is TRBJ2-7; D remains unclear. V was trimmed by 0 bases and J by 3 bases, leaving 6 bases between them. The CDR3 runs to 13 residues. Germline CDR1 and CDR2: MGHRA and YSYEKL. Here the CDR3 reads CASSQEADYEQYF. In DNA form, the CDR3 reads TGCGCCAGCAGCCAAGAGGCTGACTACGAGCAGTACTTC.

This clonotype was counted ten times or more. Here the CDR3 DNA reads TGTGCCAGCAGTGGGACATCGGGTATCACCTACGAGCAGTACTTC. It encodes CASSGTSGITYEQYF. The chain carries TRBV6-1 and TRBJ2-7; D may be TRBD1 (5 bases). V lost 4 bases and J lost 2, with 15 bases in between. The germline V gene has CDR1 MNHNS and CDR2 SASEGT. The CDR3 has 15 residues.

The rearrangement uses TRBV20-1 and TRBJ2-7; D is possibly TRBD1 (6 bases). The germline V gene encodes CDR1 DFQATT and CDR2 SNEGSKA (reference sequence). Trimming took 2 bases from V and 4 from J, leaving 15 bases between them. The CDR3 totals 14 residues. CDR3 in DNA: TGCAGTGCTAGAAATGACAGGTTAGAGTACGAGCAGTACTTC. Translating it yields CSARNDRLEYEQYF.

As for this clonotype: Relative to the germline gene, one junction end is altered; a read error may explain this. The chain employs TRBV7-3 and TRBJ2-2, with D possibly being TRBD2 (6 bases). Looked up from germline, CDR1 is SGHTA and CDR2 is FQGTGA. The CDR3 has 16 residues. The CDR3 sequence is CAISLTGLGNTGELFF. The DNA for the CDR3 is TGTGCCATCAGCTTAACGGGACTGGGGAACACCGGGGAGCTGTTTTTT.

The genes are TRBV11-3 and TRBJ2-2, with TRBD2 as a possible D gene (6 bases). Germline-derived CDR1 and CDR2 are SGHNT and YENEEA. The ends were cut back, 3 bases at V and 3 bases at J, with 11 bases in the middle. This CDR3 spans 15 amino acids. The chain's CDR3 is CASSFGGVDTGELFF. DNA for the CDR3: TGTGCCAGCAGCTTTGGAGGGGTGGACACCGGGGAGCTGTTTTTT.

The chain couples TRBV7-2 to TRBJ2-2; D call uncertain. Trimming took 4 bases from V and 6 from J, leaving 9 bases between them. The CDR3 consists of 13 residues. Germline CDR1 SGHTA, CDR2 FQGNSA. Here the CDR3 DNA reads TGTGCCAGCAGCTCCCGAATCCCCGGGGAGCTGTTTTTT. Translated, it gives CASSSRIPGELFF.

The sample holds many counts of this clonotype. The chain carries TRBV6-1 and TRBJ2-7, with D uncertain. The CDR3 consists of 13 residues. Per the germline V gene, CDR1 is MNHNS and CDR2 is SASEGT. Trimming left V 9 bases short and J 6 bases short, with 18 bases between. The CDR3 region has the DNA TGTGCCAGTTCCGCCTCAATGAGAGGCGAGCAGTACTTC. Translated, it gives CASSASMRGEQYF.

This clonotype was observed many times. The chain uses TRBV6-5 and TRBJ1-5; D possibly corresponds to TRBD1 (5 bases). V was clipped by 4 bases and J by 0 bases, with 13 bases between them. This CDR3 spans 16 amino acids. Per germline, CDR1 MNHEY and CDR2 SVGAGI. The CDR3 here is CASSSREPNSNQPQHF. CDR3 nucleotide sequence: TGTGCCAGCAGTTCCAGGGAGCCCAATAGCAATCAGCCCCAGCATTTT.

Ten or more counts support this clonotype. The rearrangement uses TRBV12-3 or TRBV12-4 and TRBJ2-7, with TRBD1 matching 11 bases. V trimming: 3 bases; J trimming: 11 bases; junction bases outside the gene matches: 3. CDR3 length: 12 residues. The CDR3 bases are TGTGCCAGCAGTTTCCGGGACAGGGGGGAGTACTTC. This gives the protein CASSFRDRGEYF.

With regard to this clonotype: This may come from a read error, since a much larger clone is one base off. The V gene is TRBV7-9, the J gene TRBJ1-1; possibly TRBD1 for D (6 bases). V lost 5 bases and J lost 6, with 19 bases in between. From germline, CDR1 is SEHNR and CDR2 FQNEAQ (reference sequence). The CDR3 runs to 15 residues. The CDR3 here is CASSQLEGGVPEAFF. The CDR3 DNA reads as TGTGCCAGCAGCCAACTAGAGGGGGGTGTCCCTGAAGCTTTCTTT. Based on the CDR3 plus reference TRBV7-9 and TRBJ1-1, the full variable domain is DTGVSQNPRHKITKRGQNVTFRCDPISEHNRLYWYRQTLGQGPEFLTYFQNEAQLEKSRLLSDRFSAERPKGSFSTLEIQRTEQGDSAMYLCASSQLEGGVPEAFFGQGTRLTVV.

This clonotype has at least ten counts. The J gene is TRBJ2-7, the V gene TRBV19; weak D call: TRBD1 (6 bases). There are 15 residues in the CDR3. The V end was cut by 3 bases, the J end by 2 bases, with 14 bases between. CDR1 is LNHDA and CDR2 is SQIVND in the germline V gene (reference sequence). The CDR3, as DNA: TGTGCCAGTAGTATCTCCTTACAGGGTACCTACGAGCAGTACTTC. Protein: CASSISLQGTYEQYF.

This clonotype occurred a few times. The CDR3 sequence: CATHRGGGYEQYF. CDR3 in DNA: TGTGCCACCCATCGAGGGGGAGGGTACGAGCAGTACTTC. The chain is built from TRBV10-3 and TRBJ2-7, with a tentative D call TRBD2 (7 bases). The CDR3 extends over 13 amino acids. Per germline, CDR1 ENHRY and CDR2 SYGVKD. V gave up 10 bases and J gave up 4 bases, with 17 bases separating them.

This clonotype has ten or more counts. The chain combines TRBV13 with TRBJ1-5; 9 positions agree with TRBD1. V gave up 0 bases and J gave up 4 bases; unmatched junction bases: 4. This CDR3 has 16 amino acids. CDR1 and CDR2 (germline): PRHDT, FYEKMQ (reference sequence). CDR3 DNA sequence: TGTGCCAGCAGCTTAGGTCGGACAGGGGTAAATCAGCCCCAGCATTTT. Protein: CASSLGRTGVNQPQHF.

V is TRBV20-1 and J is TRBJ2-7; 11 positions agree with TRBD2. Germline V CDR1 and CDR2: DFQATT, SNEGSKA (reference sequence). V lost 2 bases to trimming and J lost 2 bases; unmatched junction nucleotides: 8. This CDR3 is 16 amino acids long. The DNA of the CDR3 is TGCAGTGCTAGACCCCTGACTAGCGGGACCCCCTACGAGCAGTACTTC. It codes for CSARPLTSGTPYEQYF.

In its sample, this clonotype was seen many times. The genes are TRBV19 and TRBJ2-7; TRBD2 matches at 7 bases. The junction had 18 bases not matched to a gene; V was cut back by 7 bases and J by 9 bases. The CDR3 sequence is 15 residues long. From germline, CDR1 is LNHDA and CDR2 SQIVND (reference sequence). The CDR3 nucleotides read TGTGCCAGTATCCGAAATGCGGGGGAACCCGGCGGGCAGTACTTC. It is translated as CASIRNAGEPGGQYF.

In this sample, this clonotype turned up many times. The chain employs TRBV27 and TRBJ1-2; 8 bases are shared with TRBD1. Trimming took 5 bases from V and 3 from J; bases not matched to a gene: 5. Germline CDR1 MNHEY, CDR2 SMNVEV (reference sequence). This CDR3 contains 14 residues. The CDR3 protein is CASSLRQGHYGYTF. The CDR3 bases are TGTGCCAGCAGTCTCCGACAGGGGCACTATGGCTACACCTTC.

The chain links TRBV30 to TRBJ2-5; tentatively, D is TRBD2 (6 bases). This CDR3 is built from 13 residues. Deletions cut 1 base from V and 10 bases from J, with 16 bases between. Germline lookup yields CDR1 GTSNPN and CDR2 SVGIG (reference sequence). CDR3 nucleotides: TGTGCCTGGAGTGGCGGACTATCTCAGTACCAGTACTTC. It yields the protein CAWSGGLSQYQYF.

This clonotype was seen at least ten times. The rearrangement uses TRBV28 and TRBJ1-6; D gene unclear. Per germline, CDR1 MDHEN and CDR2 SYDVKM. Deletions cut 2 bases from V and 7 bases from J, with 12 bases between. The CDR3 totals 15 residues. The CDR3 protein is CASSLATGRNSPLHF. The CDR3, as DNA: TGTGCCAGCAGTTTAGCGACGGGCCGAAATTCACCCCTCCACTTT.